The table lists the clone carrying this T cell receptor (beta chain) with many counts. Its antigen remains unidentified. The data originate from a study of identical twins. Study outcomes and limitations: In zero-insertion analyses, partial confounding could arise from invariant MAIT and iNKT cells.

TCRdb called the 5' RACE reads again in MiXCR, with one record for every CDR3 protein. The sample carries 520,000 or so distinct CDR3 sequences, 20% to 25% recorded once. The CDR3 spans 14 residues. Trimming removed 3 bases at V and 1 base at J, with 9 bases between. These records were also assigned to another study, of T cells expressing NK-cell markers. That publication notes: Repertoires of TCR beta were obtained from T cells sorted as CD3+CD56+NKG2C+, CD3+CD56+NKG2C- and CD3+CD56-NKG2C+. Serological testing identified most of the eight sequenced donors as HCMV-seropositive and one as seronegative.

Sequencing was done on a sample of CD4+ T cells sorted from blood. V usage is TRBV12-3 or TRBV12-4 and J usage is TRBJ2-5; no firm D call. The receptor was isolated from a woman under 30 in good health. The CDR3 nucleotides are TGTGCCAGCAGTTTCAGTCCCCTCCAAGAGACCCAGTACTTC. This encodes CASSFSPLQETQYF.